One sample yielded the 5 T cell receptor beta chains listed below, sequenced in a study of cytomegalovirus exposure and HLA in healthy donors. Primers for the PCR totalled 60 Vbeta and 13 Jbeta. Method: immunoSEQ multiplex PCR; TCRdb's copy keeps in-frame clones and lacks some. This sample has under 300,000 clones, with roughly 90% found just once. The sample was PBMCs. The source is a man aged 35 to 55 in good health and CMV-seropositive.

This clone was observed a handful of times. V and J are TRBV10-2 and TRBJ2-7, with TRBD2 identical over 11 bases. Germline V gene data show CDR1 as WSHSY and CDR2 as SAAADI. V shed 8 bases and J 4 bases; nucleotides not matched to a gene: 7. CDR3 length: 14 residues. The CDR3, as DNA: TGCGCCAGCGGGGGAACTAGCGGGAGTTACGAGCAGTACTTC. This codes for CASGGTSGSYEQYF.

The table lists this clone with a count of one. The chain couples TRBV18 to TRBJ2-2; 7 bases align to TRBD1. The junction had 1 base not matched to a gene; V was cut back by 0 bases and J by 0 bases. Germline V CDR1 and CDR2: KGHSH, LQKENI. The CDR3 spans 16 residues. CDR3 in amino acids: CASSPPGQSNTGELFF. CDR3 nucleotides: TGTGCCAGCTCACCACCGGGACAGTCGAACACCGGGGAGCTGTTTTTT.

The V gene is TRBV30, the J gene TRBJ1-1; TRBD1 agrees at 9 bases. Germline CDR1 and CDR2: GTSNPN and SVGIG (reference sequence). V trimming: 4 bases; J trimming: 6 bases; junction bases outside the gene matches: 15. This CDR3 is built from 16 residues. CDR3 loop: CAWTEGTGFRGAEAFF. The CDR3 DNA reads as TGTGCCTGGACCGAGGGGACAGGGTTCCGAGGGGCTGAAGCTTTCTTT.

The genes are TRBV28 and TRBJ2-7; possible D gene TRBD2, 6 bases. Germline values: CDR1 MDHEN, CDR2 SYDVKM. This CDR3 contains 14 residues. The ends were cut back, 7 bases at V and 3 bases at J, with 16 bases in the middle. CDR3: CASNNLASYYEQYF. CDR3 in DNA: TGTGCCAGCAACAATCTAGCGAGCTACTACGAGCAGTACTTC.

A single count supports this clone. The V and J genes are TRBV18 and TRBJ2-1; TRBD2 aligns across 11 bases. Germline assignment: CDR1 KGHSH and CDR2 LQKENI. V lost 2 bases, J lost 5 bases, and 2 bases stayed unmatched. This CDR3 spans 15 amino acids. CDR3 sequence: CASSPELAGDNEQFF. The CDR3 nucleotides read TGTGCCAGCTCACCAGAACTAGCGGGAGACAATGAGCAGTTCTTC.